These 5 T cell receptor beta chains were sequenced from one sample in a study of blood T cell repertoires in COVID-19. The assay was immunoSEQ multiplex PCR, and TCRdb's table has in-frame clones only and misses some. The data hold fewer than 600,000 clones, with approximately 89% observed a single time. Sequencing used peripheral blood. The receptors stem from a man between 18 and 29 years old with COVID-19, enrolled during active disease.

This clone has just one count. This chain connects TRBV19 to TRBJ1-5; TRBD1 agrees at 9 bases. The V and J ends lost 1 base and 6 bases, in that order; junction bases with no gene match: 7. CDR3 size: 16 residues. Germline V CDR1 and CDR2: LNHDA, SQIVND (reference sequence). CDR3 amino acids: CASSIGDRGAGQPQHF. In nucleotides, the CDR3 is TGTGCCAGTAGTATAGGAGACAGGGGGGCGGGTCAGCCCCAGCATTTT.

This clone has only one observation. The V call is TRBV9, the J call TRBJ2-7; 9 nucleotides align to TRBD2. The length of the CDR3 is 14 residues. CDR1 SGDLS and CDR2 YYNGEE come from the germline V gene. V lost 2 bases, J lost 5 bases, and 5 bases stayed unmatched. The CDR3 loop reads CASSVGGRADEQYF. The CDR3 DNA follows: TGTGCCAGCAGCGTTGGCGGGAGGGCCGACGAGCAGTACTTC.

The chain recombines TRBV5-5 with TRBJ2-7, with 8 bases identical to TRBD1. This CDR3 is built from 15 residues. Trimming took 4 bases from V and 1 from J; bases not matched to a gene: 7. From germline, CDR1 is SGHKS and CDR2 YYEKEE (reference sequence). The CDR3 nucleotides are TGTGCCAGCAGCAGAAGGGACAGGTCGTCCTACGAGCAGTACTTC. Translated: CASSRRDRSSYEQYF.

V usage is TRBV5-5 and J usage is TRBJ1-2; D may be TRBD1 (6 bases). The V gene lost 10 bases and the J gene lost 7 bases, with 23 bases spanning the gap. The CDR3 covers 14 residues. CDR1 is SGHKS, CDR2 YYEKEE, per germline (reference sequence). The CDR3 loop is CAAGRGQKGTGYTF. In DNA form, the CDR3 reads TGTGCCGCCGGGAGGGGACAAAAGGGAACTGGCTACACCTTC.

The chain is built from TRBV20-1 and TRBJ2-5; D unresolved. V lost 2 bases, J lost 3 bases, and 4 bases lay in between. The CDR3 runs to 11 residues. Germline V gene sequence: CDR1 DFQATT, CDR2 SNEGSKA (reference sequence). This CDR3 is CSARRKETQYF. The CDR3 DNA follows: TGCAGTGCTAGACGTAAAGAGACCCAGTACTTC.